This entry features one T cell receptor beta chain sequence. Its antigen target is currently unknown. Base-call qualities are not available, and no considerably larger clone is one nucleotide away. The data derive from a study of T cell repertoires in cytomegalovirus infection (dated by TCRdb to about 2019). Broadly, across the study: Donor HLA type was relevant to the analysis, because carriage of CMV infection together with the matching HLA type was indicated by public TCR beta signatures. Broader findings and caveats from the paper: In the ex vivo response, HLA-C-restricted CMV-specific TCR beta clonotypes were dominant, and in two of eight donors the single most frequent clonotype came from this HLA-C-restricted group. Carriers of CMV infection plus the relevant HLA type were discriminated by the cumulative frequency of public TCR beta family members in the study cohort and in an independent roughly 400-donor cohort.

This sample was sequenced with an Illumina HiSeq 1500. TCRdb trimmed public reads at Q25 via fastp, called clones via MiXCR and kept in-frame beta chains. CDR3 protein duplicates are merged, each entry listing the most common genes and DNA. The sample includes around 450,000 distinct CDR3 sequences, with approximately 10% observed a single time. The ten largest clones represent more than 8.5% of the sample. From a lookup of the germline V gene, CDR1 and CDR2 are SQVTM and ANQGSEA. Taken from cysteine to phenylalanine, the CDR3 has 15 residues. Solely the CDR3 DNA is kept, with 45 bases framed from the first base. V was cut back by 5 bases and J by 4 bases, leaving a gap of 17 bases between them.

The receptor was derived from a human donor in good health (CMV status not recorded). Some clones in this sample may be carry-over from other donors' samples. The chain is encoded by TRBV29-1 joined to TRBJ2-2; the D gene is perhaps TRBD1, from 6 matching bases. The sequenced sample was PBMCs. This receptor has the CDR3 CSVPRVGGTTGELFF. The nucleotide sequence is TGCAGCGTTCCTAGGGTAGGGGGAACCACCGGGGAGCTGTTTTTT.